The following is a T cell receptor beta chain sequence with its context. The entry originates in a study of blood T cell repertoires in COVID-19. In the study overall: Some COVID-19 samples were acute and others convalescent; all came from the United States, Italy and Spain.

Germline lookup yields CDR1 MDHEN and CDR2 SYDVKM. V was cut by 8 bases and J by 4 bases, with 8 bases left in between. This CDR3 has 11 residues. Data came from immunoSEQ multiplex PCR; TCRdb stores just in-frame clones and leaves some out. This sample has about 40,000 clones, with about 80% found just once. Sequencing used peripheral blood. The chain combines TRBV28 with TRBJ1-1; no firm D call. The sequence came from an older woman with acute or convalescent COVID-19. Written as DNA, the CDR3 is TGTGCCAGCTCAGAGGTCACTGAAGCTTTCTTT. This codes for CASSEVTEAFF.